These 2 T cell receptor beta chains were all obtained from the same sample, sequenced in a study of TIL therapy for anti-PD-1-resistant metastatic lung cancer. This was the immunoSEQ v3 assay. The data were produced by immunoSEQ multiplex PCR, yet TCRdb's version contains in-frame clones alone and is incomplete. The profile shows 10,000 to 15,000 clones, roughly 80% of them singletons. Time point here: pre-treatment sample, taken before nivolumab and TIL therapy. The material sequenced was blood, taken at baseline. The receptors here all came from a person aged 25 to 85 with non-small cell lung cancer.

J is TRBJ2-7 and V is TRBV4-1; 7 bases agree with TRBD1. The CDR3 is 14 residues long. The ends lost 2 bases at V and 5 bases at J; junction bases unmatched: 6. Germline V CDR1 and CDR2: MGHRA, YSYEKL. This CDR3 is CASSQIDRVHEQYF. Written as DNA, the CDR3 is TGCGCCAGCAGCCAAATAGACAGGGTCCACGAGCAGTACTTC.

The chain links TRBV7-9 to TRBJ1-1; D remains ambiguous. The CDR3 has 12 residues. V was clipped by 4 bases and J by 6 bases, with 9 bases between them. Per the germline V gene, CDR1 is SEHNR and CDR2 is FQNEAQ (reference sequence). This CDR3 reads CASSSNFAEAFF. The CDR3 bases are TGTGCCAGCAGCTCGAACTTCGCTGAAGCTTTCTTT.